The 5 T cell receptor beta chains below come from one sample, sequenced in a study of spatial heterogeneity in lung cancer. Study-level results: Within tumors, counts of expanded alpha and beta TCRs tracked tumor mutation counts.

The antigens of these receptors remain unknown. TCRdb independently ran MiXCR on the 5' RACE reads; one entry per CDR3 protein. Of 15,000 or so distinct CDR3 sequences in the sample, about 4.8% were seen once. Time point reported: sample taken at primary tumor resection. Sequencing was performed on lung tumor tissue, taken at surgery. The receptors come from a female donor with early-stage non-small cell lung cancer.

This clonotype was seen many times. A library made for alpha chains picked up this beta chain off target, so its size means little. The V and J genes are TRBV2 and TRBJ1-5; a weak D match, TRBD1 (6 bases). V shed 4 bases and J shed 3 bases, with 16 bases lying between them. Germline V gene lookup returns CDR1 SNHLY and CDR2 FYNNEI. The CDR3 has 16 residues. The CDR3: CASSVGGGGYNQPQHF. CDR3 coding DNA: TGTGCCAGCAGTGTGGGAGGAGGGGGGTACAATCAGCCCCAGCATTTT.

As concerns this clonotype: For a library built for alpha chains, this beta chain is a stray read; little rests on its size. This chain uses TRBV14 with TRBJ2-1, with 8 bases lining up with TRBD1. CDR1 is SGHDN and CDR2 is FVKESK in the germline V gene. V lost 5 bases and J lost 2; bases outside the gene matches: 11. There are 17 residues in the CDR3. The CDR3 region is CASSNTPGTGAYNEQFF. DNA for the CDR3: TGTGCCAGCAGCAATACGCCTGGGACAGGTGCCTACAATGAGCAGTTCTTC.

This clonotype is termed medium-sized. The library was built for alpha chains, so this beta chain is an off-target read and its size means little. The V call is TRBV20-1, the J call TRBJ1-6, with D maybe TRBD1 (5 bases). V was clipped by 3 bases and J by 10 bases, with 22 bases between them. The CDR3 is made up of 16 amino acids. CDR1 is DFQATT and CDR2 is SNEGSKA in the germline V gene (reference sequence). DNA for the CDR3: TGCAGTGCTAGGGGGAGATCGGGGTTAAGGGACTCACCCCTCCACTTT. Translated: CSARGRSGLRDSPLHF.

Ten or more counts support this clonotype. This beta chain came through as a stray read in a library set up for alpha chains, and its size says little. The CDR3 here is CSADIADTQYF. The CDR3, as DNA: TGCAGCGCAGACATCGCGGATACGCAGTATTTT. The rearrangement links TRBV29-1 to TRBJ2-3, with D unclear. The CDR3 spans 11 residues. Germline V CDR1 and CDR2: SQVTM, ANQGSEA. The ends were cut back, 7 bases at V and 6 bases at J, with 11 bases in the middle.

Within the sample, this clonotype is medium-sized. The library was built for alpha chains, so this beta chain is an off-target read and its size means little. This chain links TRBV7-9 with TRBJ2-7, with 8 bases fitting TRBD1. CDR3 length: 16 amino acids. The germline V gene has CDR1 SEHNR and CDR2 FQNEAQ (reference sequence). V was pared by 4 bases and J by 2 bases, with 10 bases of the junction left unmatched. This CDR3 reads CASSSLPPGQAYEQYF. For the CDR3, the DNA is TGTGCCAGCAGCTCGCTACCTCCGGGACAGGCCTACGAGCAGTACTTC.